This TCR beta chain derives from a study of blood T cell repertoires in COVID-19. Study details: Collection of acute and convalescent COVID-19 samples took place in the United States, Italy and Spain.

TCRdb's copy holds only in-frame clones and misses some; the assay was immunoSEQ multiplex PCR. The sample consists of under 300,000 clones, 89% of them appearing once. This clone showed up just once. What was sequenced was PBMCs or T cells enriched from blood (not recorded which). This receptor was taken from an older woman who had recovered from COVID-19.

Written as DNA, the CDR3 is TGCGCCAGCAGCTTGGCCGGGGATATCTCTGGAAACACCATATATTTT. It specifies CASSLAGDISGNTIYF. V is TRBV5-1 and J is TRBJ1-3; no clear D. Germline CDR1 reads SGHRS; CDR2 reads YFSETQ. V dropped 0 bases and J dropped 0 bases, with 10 bases sitting between them. The CDR3 extends over 16 amino acids.